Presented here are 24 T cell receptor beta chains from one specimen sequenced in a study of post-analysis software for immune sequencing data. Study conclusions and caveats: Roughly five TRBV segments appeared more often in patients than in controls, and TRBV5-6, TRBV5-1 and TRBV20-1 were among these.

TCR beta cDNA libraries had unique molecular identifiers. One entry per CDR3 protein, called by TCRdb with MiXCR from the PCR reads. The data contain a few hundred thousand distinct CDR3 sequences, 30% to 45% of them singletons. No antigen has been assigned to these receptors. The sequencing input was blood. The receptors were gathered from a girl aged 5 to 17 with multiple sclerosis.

The CDR3 DNA reads TGTGCCAGCAGGGGACTAGCGGGTGACATTTACAATGAGCAGTTCTTC. Protein: CASRGLAGDIYNEQFF. J is TRBJ2-1 and V is TRBV6-2 or TRBV6-3; 12 nucleotides align to TRBD2. V shed 6 bases and J 4 bases; nucleotides not matched to a gene: 7. Germline CDR1 and CDR2: MNHEY and SVGEGT. This CDR3 contains 16 residues.

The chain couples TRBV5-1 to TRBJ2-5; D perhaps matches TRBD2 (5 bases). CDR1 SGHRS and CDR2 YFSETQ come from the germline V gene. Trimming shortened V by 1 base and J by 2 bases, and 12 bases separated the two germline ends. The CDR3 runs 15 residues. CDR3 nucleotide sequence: TGCGCCAGCAGCTTGCGTCCGGGATCACAAGAGACCCAGTACTTC. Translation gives CASSLRPGSQETQYF. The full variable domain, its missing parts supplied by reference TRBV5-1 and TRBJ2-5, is KAGVTQTPRYLIKTRGQQVTLSCSPISGHRSVSWYQQTPGQGLQFLFEYFSETQRNKGNFPGRFSGRQFSNSRSEMNVSTLELGDSALYLCASSLRPGSQETQYFGPGTRLLVL.

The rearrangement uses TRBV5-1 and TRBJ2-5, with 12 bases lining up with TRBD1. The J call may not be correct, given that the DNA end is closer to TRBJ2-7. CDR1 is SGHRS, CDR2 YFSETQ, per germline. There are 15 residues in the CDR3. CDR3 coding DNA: TGCGCCAGCAGCCAAAGGGGACAGGGGGCTTTCGAGCAGTACTTC. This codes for CASSQRGQGAFEQYF.

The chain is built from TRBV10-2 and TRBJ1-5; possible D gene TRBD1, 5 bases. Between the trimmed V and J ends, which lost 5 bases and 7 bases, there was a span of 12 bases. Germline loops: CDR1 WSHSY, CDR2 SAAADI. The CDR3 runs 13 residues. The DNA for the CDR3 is TGCGCCAGCAGTCCCGGGGGGGGACAGCCCCAGCATTTT. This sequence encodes CASSPGGGQPQHF.

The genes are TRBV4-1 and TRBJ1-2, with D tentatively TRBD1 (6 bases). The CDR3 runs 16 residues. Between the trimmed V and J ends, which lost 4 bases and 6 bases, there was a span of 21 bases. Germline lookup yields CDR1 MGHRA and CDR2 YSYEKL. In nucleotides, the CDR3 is TGCGCCAGCAGCCCCTCGGTCCTTCGTAGGGGGAATGGCTACACCTTC. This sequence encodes CASSPSVLRRGNGYTF.

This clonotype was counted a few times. CDR3 amino acids: CASSFTQGANTEAFF. In nucleotides, the CDR3 is TGCGCCAGCAGCTTTACTCAGGGGGCCAACACTGAAGCTTTCTTT. The chain links TRBV5-1 to TRBJ1-1, with TRBD1 matching over 8 bases. The CDR3 loop spans 15 amino acids. From germline, CDR1 is SGHRS and CDR2 YFSETQ. Trimming at V came to 2 bases and at J to 2 bases, leaving 5 bases not matched to a gene.

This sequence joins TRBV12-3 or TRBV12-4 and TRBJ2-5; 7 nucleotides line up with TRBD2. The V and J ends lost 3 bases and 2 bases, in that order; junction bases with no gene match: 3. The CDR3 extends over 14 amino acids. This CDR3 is CASSFLAEQETQYF. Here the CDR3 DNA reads TGTGCCAGCAGTTTCCTAGCGGAACAAGAGACCCAGTACTTC.

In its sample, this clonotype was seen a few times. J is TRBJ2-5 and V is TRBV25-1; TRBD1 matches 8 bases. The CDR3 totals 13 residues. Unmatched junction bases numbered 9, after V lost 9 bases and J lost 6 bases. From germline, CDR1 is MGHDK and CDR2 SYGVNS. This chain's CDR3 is CASQRQGSKTQYF. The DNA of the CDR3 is TGTGCCAGTCAGAGACAGGGGTCGAAGACCCAGTACTTC.

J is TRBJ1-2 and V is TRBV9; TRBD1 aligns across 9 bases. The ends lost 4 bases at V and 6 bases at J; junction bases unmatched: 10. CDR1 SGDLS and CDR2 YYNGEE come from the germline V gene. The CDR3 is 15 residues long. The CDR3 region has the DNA TGTGCCAGCAGCCCCTGGACAGGGGAAGTGGATGGCTACACCTTC. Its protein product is CASSPWTGEVDGYTF.

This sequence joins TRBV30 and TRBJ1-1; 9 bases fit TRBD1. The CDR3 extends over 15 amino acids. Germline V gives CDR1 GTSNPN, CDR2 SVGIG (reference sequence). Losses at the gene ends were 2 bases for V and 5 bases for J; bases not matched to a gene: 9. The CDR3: CAWSSGTGWITEAFF. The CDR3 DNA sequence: TGTGCCTGGAGTTCGGGGACAGGGTGGATAACTGAAGCTTTCTTT.

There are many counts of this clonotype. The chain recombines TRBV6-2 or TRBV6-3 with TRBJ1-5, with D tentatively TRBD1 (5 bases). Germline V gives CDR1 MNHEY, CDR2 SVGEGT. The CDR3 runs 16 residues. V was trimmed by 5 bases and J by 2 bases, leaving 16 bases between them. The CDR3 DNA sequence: TGTGCCAGCAGTCTTAGGGACGGTATCGGCAATCAGCCCCAGCATTTT. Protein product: CASSLRDGIGNQPQHF.

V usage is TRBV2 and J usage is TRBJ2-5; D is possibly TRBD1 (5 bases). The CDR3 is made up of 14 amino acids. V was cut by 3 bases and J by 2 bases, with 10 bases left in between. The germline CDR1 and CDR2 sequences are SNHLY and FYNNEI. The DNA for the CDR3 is TGTGCCAGCAGTGAGCAGGGAATACAAGAGACCCAGTACTTC. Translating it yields CASSEQGIQETQYF.

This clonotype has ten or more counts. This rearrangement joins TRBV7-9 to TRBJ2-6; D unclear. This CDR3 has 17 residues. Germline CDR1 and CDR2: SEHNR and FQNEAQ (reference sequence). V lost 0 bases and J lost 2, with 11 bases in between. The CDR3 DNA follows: TGTGCCAGCAGCTTAGCGCTACGCGTTACTGGGGCCAACGTCCTGACTTTC. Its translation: CASSLALRVTGANVLTF.

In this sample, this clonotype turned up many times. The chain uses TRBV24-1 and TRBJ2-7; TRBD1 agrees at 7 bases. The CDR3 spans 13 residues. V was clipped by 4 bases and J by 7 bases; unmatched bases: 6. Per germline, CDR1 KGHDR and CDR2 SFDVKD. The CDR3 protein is CATSDPRQGEQYF. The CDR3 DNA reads TGTGCCACCAGTGACCCCCGACAGGGTGAGCAGTACTTC.

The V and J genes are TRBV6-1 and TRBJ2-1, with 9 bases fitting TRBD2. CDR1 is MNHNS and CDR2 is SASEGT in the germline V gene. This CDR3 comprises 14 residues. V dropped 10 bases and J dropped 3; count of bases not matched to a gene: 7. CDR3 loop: CAIAGGPFYNEQFF. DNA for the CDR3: TGTGCCATCGCGGGGGGGCCATTCTACAATGAGCAGTTCTTC.

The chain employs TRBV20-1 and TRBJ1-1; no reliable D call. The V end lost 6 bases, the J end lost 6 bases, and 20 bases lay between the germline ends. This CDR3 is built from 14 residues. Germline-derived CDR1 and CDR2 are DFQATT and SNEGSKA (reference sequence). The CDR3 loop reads CSAPFDYGVSEAFF. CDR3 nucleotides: TGCAGTGCCCCGTTCGATTACGGGGTTTCTGAAGCTTTCTTT.

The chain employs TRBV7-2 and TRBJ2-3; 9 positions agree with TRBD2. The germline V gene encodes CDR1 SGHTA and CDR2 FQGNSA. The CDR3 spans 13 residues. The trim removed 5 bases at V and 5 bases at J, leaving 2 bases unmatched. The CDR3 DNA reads TGTGCCAGCAGCGCGGGGGGGGGAGATACGCAGTATTTT. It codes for CASSAGGGDTQYF.

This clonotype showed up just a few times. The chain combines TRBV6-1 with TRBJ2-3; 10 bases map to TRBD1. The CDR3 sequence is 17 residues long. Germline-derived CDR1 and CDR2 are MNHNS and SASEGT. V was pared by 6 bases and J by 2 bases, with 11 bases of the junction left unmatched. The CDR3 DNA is TGTGCCAGCAGGAGGGACAGGGGAAGGTCAGTCACAGATACGCAGTATTTT. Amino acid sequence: CASRRDRGRSVTDTQYF.

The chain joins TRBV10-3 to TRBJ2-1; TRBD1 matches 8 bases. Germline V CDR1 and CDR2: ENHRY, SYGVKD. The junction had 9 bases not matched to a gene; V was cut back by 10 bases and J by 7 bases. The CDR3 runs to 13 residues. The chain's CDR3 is CATAGTGWNEQFF. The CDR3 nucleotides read TGTGCCACCGCCGGGACAGGTTGGAATGAGCAGTTCTTC.

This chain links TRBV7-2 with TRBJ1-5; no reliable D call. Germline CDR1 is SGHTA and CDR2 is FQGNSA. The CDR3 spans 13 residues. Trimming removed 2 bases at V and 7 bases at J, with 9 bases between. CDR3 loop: CASSLKVEQPQHF. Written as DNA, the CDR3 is TGTGCCAGCAGCTTAAAAGTGGAACAGCCCCAGCATTTT.

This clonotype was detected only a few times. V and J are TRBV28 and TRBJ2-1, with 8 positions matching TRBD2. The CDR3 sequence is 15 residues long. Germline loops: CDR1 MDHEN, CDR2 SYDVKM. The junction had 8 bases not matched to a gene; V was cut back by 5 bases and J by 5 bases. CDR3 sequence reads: CASSPSGGPDNEQFF. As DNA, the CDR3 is TGTGCCAGCAGTCCATCGGGGGGGCCGGACAATGAGCAGTTCTTC.

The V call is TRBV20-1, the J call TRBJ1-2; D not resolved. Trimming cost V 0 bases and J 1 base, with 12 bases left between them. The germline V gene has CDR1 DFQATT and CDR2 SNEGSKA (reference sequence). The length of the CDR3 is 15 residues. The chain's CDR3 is CSARDPLGFNYGYTF. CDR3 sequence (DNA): TGCAGTGCTAGAGATCCGTTAGGTTTTAACTATGGCTACACCTTC.

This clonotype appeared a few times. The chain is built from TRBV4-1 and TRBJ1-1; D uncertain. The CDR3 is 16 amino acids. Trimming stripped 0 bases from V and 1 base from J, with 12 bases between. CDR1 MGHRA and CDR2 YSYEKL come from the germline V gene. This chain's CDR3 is CASSQDISFRNTEAFF. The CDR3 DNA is TGCGCCAGCAGCCAAGATATCAGTTTTCGGAACACTGAAGCTTTCTTT.

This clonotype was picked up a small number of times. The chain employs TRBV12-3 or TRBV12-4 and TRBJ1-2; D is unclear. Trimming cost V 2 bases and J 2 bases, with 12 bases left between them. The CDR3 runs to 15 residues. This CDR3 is CASSLLAGLNYGYTF. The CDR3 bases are TGTGCCAGCAGTTTATTGGCAGGACTCAACTATGGCTACACCTTC.